The rows below give T cell receptor beta chains drawn from one sample of a study of blood T cell repertoires in COVID-19. Assay: immunoSEQ multiplex PCR; the TCRdb copy retains only in-frame clones and omits some. The sample lists 100,000 or so clones; around 87% were seen once. The sequenced sample was peripheral blood. These receptor sequences come from a woman aged 25 to 39 with acute or convalescent COVID-19. CDR3s include the opening cysteine and the closing phenylalanine or tryptophan. The D gene is left open where the match is weak. Clone size is shown for a subset of rows, as once, few, many or a class of expanded clone.

once	TRBV2	11	TRBJ1-4	NA	TGTGCCAGCAGTCTTATGGAAAAACTGTTTTTT	CASSLMEKLFF
NA	TRBV2	14	TRBJ1-6	TRBD1	TGTGCCAGCAGTCCTGACAGGGGAAATTCACCCCTCCACTTT	CASSPDRGNSPLHF
NA	TRBV12-3/TRBV12-4	13	TRBJ2-3	NA	TGTGCCAGCAGTTTTCAGTCCCCAGATACGCAGTATTTT	CASSFQSPDTQYF
NA	TRBV5-1	13	TRBJ1-1	TRBD1	TGCGCCAGCAGCAGCGGGACAGGGGGCGCGGTAATCTTT	CASSSGTGGAVIF
many	TRBV19	16	TRBJ1-2	TRBD1	TGTGCCAGTAGTCCCATTGGACAGGGCACCAACTATGGCTACACCTTC	CASSPIGQGTNYGYTF
NA	TRBV20-1	13	TRBJ2-7	NA	TGCAGTGCTAGTAGGGACACCTACTACGAGCAGTACTTC	CSASRDTYYEQYF
NA	TRBV5-6	13	TRBJ2-6	NA	TGTGCCAGCAGCTTGCAAGGGGCCAACGTCCTGACTTTC	CASSLQGANVLTF
NA	TRBV24-1	15	TRBJ2-3	TRBD1	TGTGCCACCAGTGATAGGGGGCTAGGAACAGATACGCAGTATTTT	CATSDRGLGTDTQYF
few	TRBV7-6	13	TRBJ1-1	NA	TGTGCCAGCAGCTTTGGACTGGGCACTGAAGCTTTCTTT	CASSFGLGTEAFF
few	TRBV10-1	15	TRBJ2-3	TRBD2	TGCGCCAGCAGTGGAGGACCCCGGGAGGCAGATACGCAGTATTTT	CASSGGPREADTQYF
NA	TRBV7-3	17	TRBJ2-7	TRBD2	TGTGCCAGCAGCCCTGGGACTAGCGGGGGCCTTCCCTACGAGCAGTACTTC	CASSPGTSGGLPYEQYF
NA	TRBV3-1/TRBV3-2	14	TRBJ2-1	NA	TGTGCCAGCAGCCGCGACTGGGGGGAAGTTGAGCAGTTCTTC	CASSRDWGEVEQFF
NA	TRBV7-9	16	TRBJ2-7	TRBD2	TGTGCCAGCACCTCCGGACTAGCGGCTAGCTCCTACGAGCAGTACTTC	CASTSGLAASSYEQYF
NA	TRBV29-1	14	TRBJ2-1	NA	TGCAGCGTTGAAAAAGGAGAGTGGGACAATGAGCAGTTCTTC	CSVEKGEWDNEQFF
NA	TRBV6-5	14	TRBJ1-2	TRBD1	TGTGCCAGCAGCCGGGACAGGGTGGAGAGGGGCTACACCTTC	CASSRDRVERGYTF
once	TRBV3-1/TRBV3-2	13	TRBJ2-1	NA	TGTGCCAGCAGCCAGATGATAGCGGCTGAGCAGTTCTTC	CASSQMIAAEQFF
NA	TRBV18	15	TRBJ2-6	NA	TGTGCCAGCTCAGCCACAGGGAGTGGGGCCAACGTCCTGACTTTC	CASSATGSGANVLTF
NA	TRBV24-1	14	TRBJ1-2	NA	TGTGCCACCAGTGACTATGACCGCGGCTATGGCTACACCTTC	CATSDYDRGYGYTF
NA	TRBV11-1	14	TRBJ1-2	NA	TGTGCCAGCAGCTTAAGGCAGGGTAACTATGGCTACACCTTC	CASSLRQGNYGYTF
NA	TRBV6-1	22	TRBJ1-4	NA	TGTGCCAGCAGTGAAGCAGTATTGGGGCCCCAAATACAGGTGAAGAGGTTTGAAAAACTGTTTTTT	CASSEAVLGPQIQVKRFEKLFF
NA	TRBV24-1	10	TRBJ2-7	NA	TGTGCCACCACAGGTGCCGAGCAGTACTTC	CATTGAEQYF
NA	TRBV2	10	TRBJ1-4	NA	TGTGCCAGCAGGGAGAAAAAACTGTTTTTT	CASREKKLFF
NA	TRBV19	11	TRBJ1-4	NA	TGTGCCAGTAGTGTGAGTGAAAAACTGTTTTTT	CASSVSEKLFF
NA	TRBV7-9	17	TRBJ1-2	NA	TGTGCCAGCAGCCTGACAGGCCAAATAAAAGCTAACTATGGCTACACCTTC	CASSLTGQIKANYGYTF
NA	TRBV29-1	13	TRBJ2-2	NA	TGCAGCGCCACAGGGATGAACACCGGGGAGCTGTTTTTT	CSATGMNTGELFF
NA	TRBV10-3	16	TRBJ1-3	TRBD1	TGTGCCATCAGTGAGTTGGACAGGGGGTCCGGAAACACCATATATTTT	CAISELDRGSGNTIYF
few	TRBV11-2	15	TRBJ1-6	NA	TGTGCCAGCAGCTCGCCCCGGGACAAGGGATCACCCCTCCACTTT	CASSSPRDKGSPLHF
NA	TRBV29-1	17	TRBJ1-3	NA	TGCAGCGTACTGGAGAGGGGGGGCGAAAGCTCTGGAAACACCATATATTTT	CSVLERGGESSGNTIYF
NA	TRBV2	17	TRBJ2-1	TRBD1	TGTGCCAGCAGGATAACAGGGGGCCCGACTAGTGGCAATGAGCAGTTCTTC	CASRITGGPTSGNEQFF
NA	TRBV11-3	12	TRBJ2-7	NA	TGTGCCAGCAGCCCGGGGACCTACGAGCAGTACTTC	CASSPGTYEQYF
NA	TRBV5-1	14	TRBJ2-7	NA	TGCGCCAGCAGCTCCCCAGGTGGAGGACCCGAGCAGTACTTC	CASSSPGGGPEQYF
NA	TRBV3-1/TRBV3-2	14	TRBJ2-7	NA	TGTGCCAGCAGCCCGGAGGGCCTTGGCTACGAGCAGTACTTC	CASSPEGLGYEQYF
once	TRBV28	12	TRBJ2-7	TRBD2	TGTGCCAGCAACGGACTAGCGGGGGCCGGGTACTTC	CASNGLAGAGYF
NA	TRBV3-1/TRBV3-2	13	TRBJ2-7	NA	TGTGCCAGCAGCCAGGGGGCGACCTACGAGCAGTACTTC	CASSQGATYEQYF
NA	TRBV5-1	15	TRBJ1-6	NA	TGCGCCAGCAGCTTGGAGCCAGGGTCTCCTTCACCCCTCCACTTT	CASSLEPGSPSPLHF
NA	TRBV11-2	16	TRBJ2-3	TRBD2	TGTGCCAGCAGCGTCAGCGGGGTATCGAGCACAGATACGCAGTATTTT	CASSVSGVSSTDTQYF
NA	TRBV2	15	TRBJ2-3	TRBD2	TGTGCCAGCAGTGTTCTAGCGGGGGGGCCGGATACGCAGTATTTT	CASSVLAGGPDTQYF
NA	TRBV7-9	15	TRBJ1-5	TRBD1	TGTGCCAGCAGCTCGGACAGGGATAACGGTCAGCCCCAGCATTTT	CASSSDRDNGQPQHF
NA	TRBV3-1/TRBV3-2	14	TRBJ1-2	TRBD1	TGTGCCAGCAGCCCAGGACAGGGGGCGGCTGGCTACACCTTC	CASSPGQGAAGYTF
NA	TRBV2	14	TRBJ2-1	TRBD2	TGTGCCAGCACCCAAGGACTAGAGCGGAGTGAGCAGTTCTTC	CASTQGLERSEQFF
NA	TRBV6-2/TRBV6-3	13	TRBJ1-1	NA	TGTGCCAGCAGTTACACCAAGGAGTTTGGGGCTTTCTTT	CASSYTKEFGAFF
NA	TRBV4-1	15	TRBJ2-7	NA	TGCGCCAGCAGCCAAGGTGAGCAGACTTCCTACGAGCAGTACTTC	CASSQGEQTSYEQYF
NA	TRBV5-1	15	TRBJ2-7	NA	TGCGCCAGCAGCTTGACCACCGGGACTTCGAGGGAGCAGTACTTC	CASSLTTGTSREQYF
NA	TRBV28	16	TRBJ1-2	TRBD1	TGTGCCAGCAGTGGTCGGATAGGGGACAGAGACTATGGCTACACCTTC	CASSGRIGDRDYGYTF
once	TRBV19	12	TRBJ2-7	NA	TGTGCCAGTAGTAATACAGAGTACGAGCAGTACTTC	CASSNTEYEQYF
NA	TRBV14	14	TRBJ1-1	NA	TGTGCCAGCAGCCCCGAGGCGGTTAACACTGAAGCTTTCTTT	CASSPEAVNTEAFF
NA	TRBV9	13	TRBJ1-1	NA	TGTGCCAGCAGCCCCCAAGGGGACACTGAAGCTTTCTTT	CASSPQGDTEAFF
NA	TRBV5-6	14	TRBJ1-2	NA	TGTGCCAGTGGGCCCGGGACATTGAACTATGGCTACACCTTC	CASGPGTLNYGYTF
NA	TRBV12-3/TRBV12-4	13	TRBJ1-1	TRBD1	TGTGCCAGCACCTTGACAGGGTACACTGAAGCTTTCTTT	CASTLTGYTEAFF
once	TRBV12-3/TRBV12-4	13	TRBJ2-2	NA	TGTGCCAGCTTCCCTGGCCTTCTCGGGGAGCTGTTTTTT	CASFPGLLGELFF
NA	TRBV11-3	15	TRBJ2-1	NA	TGTGCCAGCAGCTTAGACGGAACAGGGTTCAATGAGCAGTTCTTC	CASSLDGTGFNEQFF
NA	TRBV30	17	TRBJ1-5	NA	TGTGCCTGGAGTGATGGAGGAGGGTGGACTTTAAATCAGCCCCAGCATTTT	CAWSDGGGWTLNQPQHF
once	TRBV15	17	TRBJ2-3	TRBD2	TGTGCCACCAGCGGTCGTAGGGCGGGGGGTAGCACAGATACGCAGTATTTT	CATSGRRAGGSTDTQYF
NA	TRBV27	16	TRBJ1-5	NA	TGTGCCAGCAGTTTATTATCGGGTAATAGCAATCAGCCCCAGCATTTT	CASSLLSGNSNQPQHF
NA	TRBV7-9	14	TRBJ1-5	NA	TGTGCCATCCAAACAGGGAATCTCCGTCAGCCCCAGCATTTT	CAIQTGNLRQPQHF
NA	TRBV5-1	15	TRBJ2-5	NA	TGCGCCAGCAGCTCCCTGACAGGGCGGGGAGAGACCCAGTACTTC	CASSSLTGRGETQYF
NA	TRBV5-6	17	TRBJ1-2	NA	TGTGCCAGCAGCTTGGTCACTCTTGCGGGGGCTGACTATGGCTACACCTTC	CASSLVTLAGADYGYTF
NA	TRBV3-1/TRBV3-2	15	TRBJ1-2	TRBD1	TGTGCCAGCACCCGGACAGGGGGTGGTAACTATGGCTACACCTTC	CASTRTGGGNYGYTF
once	TRBV6-5	12	TRBJ1-2	NA	TGTGCCAGCAGTTACTCGGGGGGTGGCTACACCTTC	CASSYSGGGYTF
NA	TRBV7-2	13	TRBJ2-7	NA	TGTGCCAGCAGCCTACACCAGGGGTACGAGCAGTACTTC	CASSLHQGYEQYF